The text below deals with one T cell receptor beta chain. Which antigen it targets is not known. No qualities accompany the bases; no much larger clone lies one base away. Participants in the prospective study were enrolled through a virtual design, were aged about 18 to 100 years, and lived in 24 United States geographic areas. In the prospective study, participants were assigned to cohorts based on the clinical history participants reported in a screening survey and a study questionnaire. For ImmuneRACE Cohort 3, a participant was defined as recovered based on two consecutive negative NP/OP PCR tests, clearance by a healthcare professional, or resolution of symptoms. In the prospective study, mobile phlebotomists collected whole blood, serum and a nasopharyngeal or oropharyngeal swab from each participant. Additional blood draws and questionnaires over a 2-month period could optionally be provided by prospective study participants. Prospective study blood samples were shipped either frozen or at room temperature before DNA extraction.

The sample belongs to a study of blood T cell repertoires in COVID-19 (dated by TCRdb to 2019 to 2021). With regard to the full study: The collaborator samples originated in the United States, Italy and Spain and spanned the acute and convalescent phases of COVID-19. The prospective study material was composed of cDNA or gDNA derived from T cells, B-cell-depleted T cells, or PBMCs. The dataset comprised deeply sampled blood TCRbeta repertoires from subjects exposed to, actively infected with, or recovered from COVID-19. The repertoires were released in a freely available public database intended as a resource for research on the immune response to SARS-CoV-2. Samples were obtained from the ongoing ImmuneRACE study (first 160 participants) and from 1,254 subjects provided by 6 global collaborators. Sample metadata almost always included a de-identified subject ID, COVID-19 status, age in years and sex. Where HLA class I and class II types were available, the types were taken from metadata supplied by the sample provider, not from assay-based typing.

Results and caveats for the whole study, not just this receptor: Clinical and demographic metadata were provided uncurated, with the amount varying by source and participant.

The immunoSEQ Assay, a bias-controlled multiplex PCR, was used to amplify TCRbeta CDR3 regions from genomic DNA. Per the original workflow: The number of nucleated cells in each sample was estimated from the amplification of reference gene primers within the assay. To quantify the absolute abundance of each unique TCRbeta CDR3 rearrangement, sequence reads were collapsed and filtered. For each sample, productive Simpson clonality was calculated as the square root of Simpson's diversity index across productive rearrangements. TCRdb took over this immuneACCESS table, retaining in-frame rearrangements with V and J assigned. Such tables are incomplete; in checked studies, under half of the missing clones stem from an unresolved V gene, and the remainder is unexplained. That table supplies the V and J calls and clone size; D and trimming were determined from the DNA. The sample data list around 390,000 clones, and approximately 87% of these were observed just once. Clones ranked in the top ten supply about a tenth of the sample.

The CDR3, cysteine through phenylalanine, is 14 amino acids long. Of the read, only the CDR3 DNA is kept; its 42 bases are in frame from base 1. Between the V and J ends, shortened by 6 bases and 0 bases respectively, the junction contains 11 bases. CDR1 and CDR2 are drawn from the germline V gene (reference sequence): LNHDA, SQIVND. The sample comprised PBMCs or T cells enriched from blood (not recorded which). This TCR came from a woman aged 45-60 years who had recovered from COVID-19. The rearranged chain carries TRBV19 and TRBJ1-2; the D segment could be TRBD1, given 5 matching bases. The DNA is TGTGCCAGTAGCTTGGGGCGAGCTAACTATGGCTACACCTTC. Translation gives CASSLGRANYGYTF.